These 2 T cell receptor beta chains originate from one sample sequenced in a study of blood T cell repertoires in COVID-19. Some clones are missing from TCRdb's copy, which holds only in-frame ones; the method was immunoSEQ multiplex PCR. The sample has around 100,000 clones, about 89% seen once. Sequencing used peripheral blood. These receptor sequences come from a man between 40 and 49 years old with acute or convalescent COVID-19.

The chain's CDR3 is CATSRDRDEKLFF. DNA for the CDR3: TGTGCCACCAGCAGAGATCGGGATGAAAAACTGTTTTTT. The rearrangement joins TRBV15 to TRBJ1-4, with D uncertain. Trimming cost V 0 bases and J 6 bases, with 5 bases left between them. Germline-derived CDR1 and CDR2 are LNHNV and YYDKDF (reference sequence). The CDR3 length is 13 residues.

V is TRBV7-5 and J is TRBJ1-1; the table gives TRBD1 as D, unverified against the DNA. TRBV7-5 is labeled a pseudogene. The CDR3 totals 9 residues. The CDR3 DNA reads as TGTGCCACCGACAGGGAAGCTTTCTTT. Translating it yields CATDREAFF.